This T cell receptor (beta chain) was identified in a study of human T cells and chemical hapten exposure. Overall study context: Minor pooled library volume differences mainly drove per-sample TCR yield variation. Study-level points and caveats: A positive correlation with patch test score was shown by PT1 expanded TCR counts.

TCRdb used MiXCR to reprocess the RACE reads, holding one entry per CDR3 protein. The table lists tens of thousands of distinct CDR3 sequences, under 15% of them singletons, with 2.4% in the top ten. Stated time point: patch test 3, about 24 weeks after DPC sensitization. Treatment given: therapeutic diphenylcyclopropenone sensitization with weekly scalp DPC. Patches went on only after blood had been drawn each time. Trimming left V 5 bases short and J 0 bases short, with 6 bases between. The V gene's germline CDR1 is KGHDR and CDR2 SFDVKD. The CDR3 is 13 amino acids. This clonotype was picked up many times. Its antigen is unidentified.

This receptor was obtained from a man aged 25-45 years with alopecia areata. Some clones in this sample may be carry-over from other donors' samples. The sample consisted of whole blood, taken in connection with sensitization to the hapten diphenylcyclopropenone (DPC). The chain couples TRBV24-1 to TRBJ2-5; D remains ambiguous. The CDR3 protein is CATSARYQETQYF. For the CDR3, the DNA is TGTGCCACCAGTGCCCGGTACCAAGAGACCCAGTACTTC.